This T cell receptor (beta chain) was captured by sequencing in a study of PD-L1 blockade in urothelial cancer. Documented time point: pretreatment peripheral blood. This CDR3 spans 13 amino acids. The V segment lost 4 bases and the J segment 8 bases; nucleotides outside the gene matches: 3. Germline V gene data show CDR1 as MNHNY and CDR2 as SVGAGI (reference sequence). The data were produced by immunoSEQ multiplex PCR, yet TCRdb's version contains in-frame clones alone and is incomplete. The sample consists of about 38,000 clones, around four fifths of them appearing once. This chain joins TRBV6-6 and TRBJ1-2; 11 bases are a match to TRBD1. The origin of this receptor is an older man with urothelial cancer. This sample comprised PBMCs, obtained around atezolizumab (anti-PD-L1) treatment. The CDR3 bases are TGTGCCAGCAGTTGGACAGGGGGCGAGGGCTACACCTTC. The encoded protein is CASSWTGGEGYTF.